Each of the 9 T cell receptor beta chains below was sequenced from the same sample in a study of identical twins. From the 5' RACE reads, TCRdb called clonotypes with MiXCR, one entry per CDR3 protein. The sample includes nearly 250,000 distinct CDR3 sequences, about 7% of them seen just once. These same records also appear under a second study, on yellow fever vaccine responses in identical twins.

The sequencing input was memory (CD45RO+) T cells sorted from blood. The receptor source for this set is a woman aged 18-35 years in good health.

The table lists this clonotype with a few counts. This sequence joins TRBV28 and TRBJ2-1; a weak D match, TRBD1 (6 bases). Germline V gene sequence: CDR1 MDHEN, CDR2 SYDVKM. The V and J ends lost 4 bases and 2 bases respectively, with 15 bases between them. The length of the CDR3 is 16 residues. The CDR3 DNA reads TGTGCCAGCAGTTCCACAGGGATGAGGGCCTACAATGAGCAGTTCTTC. Its translation: CASSSTGMRAYNEQFF.

This clonotype was found many times. The chain recombines TRBV7-8 with TRBJ2-3; D remains unclear. Germline V gene data show CDR1 as SGHVS and CDR2 as FQNEAQ. The V end lost 5 bases, the J end lost 4 bases, and 10 bases lay between the germline ends. The CDR3 is 13 amino acids. The CDR3, as DNA: TGTGCCAGCAGCCGCGGTAGATCAGATACGCAGTATTTT. This codes for CASSRGRSDTQYF.

The genes are TRBV5-1 and TRBJ2-5; 10 bases are shared with TRBD1. The germline CDR1 and CDR2 sequences are SGHRS and YFSETQ. This CDR3 contains 17 residues. V lost 4 bases, J lost 4 bases, and 13 bases stayed unmatched. The CDR3 DNA follows: TGCGCCAGCAGCAAACGAAATGACAGGGGGCGGTCAGAGACCCAGTACTTC. It codes for CASSKRNDRGRSETQYF.

There are a few counts of this clonotype. The chain is built from TRBV14 and TRBJ2-5; no reliable D call. Germline lookup yields CDR1 SGHDN and CDR2 FVKESK. With 5 bases removed from V and 2 bases from J, the gap between germline ends came to 12 bases. The CDR3 extends over 14 amino acids. The CDR3 coding sequence is TGTGCCAGCAGCGTAAACAGTGGTCAAGAGACCCAGTACTTC. The encoded protein is CASSVNSGQETQYF.

This clonotype was seen many times. The genes are TRBV3-1 and TRBJ1-1, with a possible D match to TRBD1 (5 bases). The CDR3 length is 15 residues. Looked up from germline, CDR1 is LGHDT and CDR2 is YNNKEL (reference sequence). Trimming removed 0 bases from V and 5 bases from J, with 13 bases in between. The CDR3 loop reads CASSQDGGMGTEAFF. DNA for the CDR3: TGTGCCAGCAGCCAAGATGGGGGTATGGGGACTGAAGCTTTCTTT.

This clonotype was counted between two and nine times. V and J are TRBV3-1 and TRBJ2-1; TRBD2 matches 9 bases. The CDR3 runs 13 residues. V trimming: 5 bases; J trimming: 5 bases; junction bases outside the gene matches: 1. CDR1 and CDR2 (germline): LGHDT, YNNKEL (reference sequence). The DNA for the CDR3 is TGTGCCAGCAGCGGGACTAGCCACAATGAGCAGTTCTTC. Its protein is CASSGTSHNEQFF.

This clonotype was seen a few times. The rearrangement joins TRBV6-5 to TRBJ2-1; TRBD1 is a possible D gene (5 bases). The CDR3 runs 15 residues. Germline V gene lookup returns CDR1 MNHEY and CDR2 SVGAGI. Trimming took 0 bases from V and 7 from J, leaving 13 bases between them. CDR3 residues: CASSYSGRAENEQFF. The CDR3 DNA is TGTGCCAGCAGTTACTCGGGCAGGGCTGAGAATGAGCAGTTCTTC.

This clonotype was seen ten or more times. V and J are TRBV2 and TRBJ1-2, with D unclear. Trimming removed 5 bases at V and 8 bases at J, with 9 bases between. Per the germline V gene, CDR1 is SNHLY and CDR2 is FYNNEI. CDR3 length equals 11 residues. For the CDR3, the DNA is TGTGCCAGCAGTCCCACCGGAGGCTACACCTTC. It yields the protein CASSPTGGYTF.

J is TRBJ2-3 and V is TRBV19; D possibly corresponds to TRBD2 (6 bases). Trimming removed 2 bases from V and 1 base from J, with 7 bases in between. The CDR3 contains 14 residues. Germline V lookup: CDR1 LNHDA, CDR2 SQIVND (reference sequence). The CDR3 coding sequence is TGTGCCAGTAGTATAAAGCGGGGCACAGATACGCAGTATTTT. Residues: CASSIKRGTDTQYF.